Shown below are 24 T cell receptor beta chains from a single sample sequenced in a study of graft-versus-host responses after intestinal transplantation (dated by TCRdb to about 2021). Libraries were constructed by the immunoSEQ multiplex PCR assay. Drawn from immuneACCESS, this table holds only the in-frame rearrangements with V and J called that TCRdb kept. Clones are partly lost; checked studies trace under half to an unresolved V gene and leave the rest unexplained. The sample table shows 35,000 to 45,000 clones, and 85% to 95% are seen once. Less than 4.5% of the sample rests with the top ten. Sequenced material: PBMCs, taken approximately 100 weeks after intestinal transplantation. The receptor set was obtained from a human patient who received an intestinal transplant, so some T cells may come from the graft donor.

Note on this clone: The same CDR3 also results from other DNA sequences found in this sample. The rearrangement uses TRBV7-6 and TRBJ2-2; the match to TRBD2 covers 9 bases. CDR1 is SGHVS, CDR2 FNYEAQ, per germline. Germline trimming cut 2 bases from V and 0 bases from J; bases unmatched to any gene: 1. The CDR3 sequence is 16 residues long. CDR3 nucleotides: TGTGCCAGCAGCTTAATAGCGGGGGCGAACACCGGGGAGCTGTTTTTT. Amino acid sequence: CASSLIAGANTGELFF.

The chain couples TRBV4-1 to TRBJ1-5, with 7 bases lining up with TRBD1. Trimming removed 4 bases from V and 6 bases from J; junction bases left unmatched: 12. This CDR3 has 16 amino acids. Germline lookup yields CDR1 MGHRA and CDR2 YSYEKL. The CDR3: CASSPQGGPGGQPQHF. The CDR3 DNA reads TGCGCCAGCAGCCCCCAGGGGGGACCGGGGGGTCAGCCCCAGCATTTT.

The J gene is TRBJ2-7, the V gene TRBV7-9, with D unclear. Trimming removed 1 base from V and 4 bases from J, with 8 bases in between. The CDR3 extends over 13 amino acids. Germline V gives CDR1 SEHNR, CDR2 FQNEAQ (reference sequence). CDR3 protein: CASSLGGYYEQYF. The CDR3 DNA sequence: TGTGCCAGCAGCTTAGGGGGATATTACGAGCAGTACTTC.

This chain connects TRBV6-5 to TRBJ1-1, with D unresolved. The ends were cut back, 0 bases at V and 11 bases at J, with 7 bases in the middle. Germline-derived CDR1 and CDR2 are MNHEY and SVGAGI. CDR3 length equals 11 residues. In DNA, the CDR3 is TGTGCCAGCAGTTACTCCGGAGGGGCTTTCTTT. Translated: CASSYSGGAFF.

This clone has just a few counts. This rearrangement joins TRBV2 to TRBJ1-5; the D is unclear. This CDR3 contains 14 residues. Germline V lookup: CDR1 SNHLY, CDR2 FYNNEI. V shed 8 bases and J shed 0 bases, with 11 bases lying between them. CDR3 nucleotides: TGTGCCAGCCGCCTAGGCCTTAGCAATCAGCCCCAGCATTTT. Protein sequence: CASRLGLSNQPQHF.

The V gene is TRBV4-1, the J gene TRBJ2-4; D might be TRBD2 (6 bases). Trimming left V 3 bases short and J 0 bases short, with 18 bases between. Germline CDR1 MGHRA, CDR2 YSYEKL. The CDR3 extends over 18 amino acids. The DNA of the CDR3 is TGCGCCAGCAGCCACCACGCCGGAGGGAGACTAGCCAAAAACATTCAGTACTTC. This sequence encodes CASSHHAGGRLAKNIQYF.

This rearrangement joins TRBV27 to TRBJ2-3, with D possibly being TRBD2 (6 bases). This CDR3 contains 17 residues. Trimming shortened V by 4 bases and J by 8 bases, and 25 bases separated the two germline ends. Germline CDR1 is MNHEY and CDR2 is SMNVEV (reference sequence). In DNA, the CDR3 is TGTGCCAGCAGTTATAAAGGGAGACCCTGGGACTTTGGTACGCAGTATTTT. This codes for CASSYKGRPWDFGTQYF.

This clone is labeled as medium-sized. This chain connects TRBV5-1 to TRBJ2-7, with TRBD2 as a possible D gene (6 bases). This CDR3 is 14 amino acids long. Deletions cut 0 bases from V and 6 bases from J, with 13 bases between. The germline gives CDR1 SGHRS, CDR2 YFSETQ. The CDR3 DNA is TGCGCCAGCAGCTTGGACCCGACTAGGGGCGAGCAGTACTTC. Translated: CASSLDPTRGEQYF. The whole variable domain, remainder taken from reference TRBV5-1 and TRBJ2-7, is KAGVTQTPRYLIKTRGQQVTLSCSPISGHRSVSWYQQTPGQGLQFLFEYFSETQRNKGNFPGRFSGRQFSNSRSEMNVSTLELGDSALYLCASSLDPTRGEQYFGPGTRLTVT.

V usage is TRBV29-1 and J usage is TRBJ2-5, with D perhaps assigned TRBD1 or TRBD2 (7 bases each). The CDR3 extends over 12 amino acids. CDR1 and CDR2 (germline): SQVTM, ANQGSEA. Trimming left V 7 bases short and J 4 bases short, with 13 bases between. The CDR3 DNA sequence: TGCAGCGCCACAGGGGAGGGAGAGACCCAGTACTTC. This sequence encodes CSATGEGETQYF.

CDR3 sequence (DNA): TGTGCCAGCAGCTTAGGAGGCGTTAATCAGCCCCAGCATTTT. Its protein is CASSLGGVNQPQHF. The chain joins TRBV7-9 to TRBJ1-5; unclear D gene. The V end was cut by 1 base, the J end by 4 bases, with 8 bases between. There are 14 residues in the CDR3. Germline V gene lookup returns CDR1 SEHNR and CDR2 FQNEAQ (reference sequence).

The V call is TRBV27, the J call TRBJ2-2; D is ambiguous. Trimming removed 1 base at V and 0 bases at J, with 12 bases between. Germline assignment: CDR1 MNHEY and CDR2 SMNVEV (reference sequence). The CDR3 covers 17 residues. The CDR3, as DNA: TGTGCCAGCAGTTTATGGGCGGATAGATCGAACACCGGGGAGCTGTTTTTT. It is translated as CASSLWADRSNTGELFF.

The V and J genes are TRBV4-1 and TRBJ2-2; a possible D gene is TRBD1 (5 bases). The CDR3 has 17 residues. The V end was cut by 4 bases, the J end by 3 bases, with 18 bases between. CDR1 MGHRA and CDR2 YSYEKL come from the germline V gene. Here the CDR3 reads CASSLPQQGVHTGELFF. For the CDR3, the DNA is TGCGCCAGCAGCCTGCCACAACAAGGGGTACACACCGGGGAGCTGTTTTTT.

The CDR3 bases are TGTGCCAGCAGCGTAGGGTTAGCGTCGGAGACCCAGTACTTC. Its protein product is CASSVGLASETQYF. This chain uses TRBV9 with TRBJ2-5; TRBD2 might be the D (5 bases). The V end lost 0 bases, the J end lost 5 bases, and 11 bases lay between the germline ends. The germline V gene has CDR1 SGDLS and CDR2 YYNGEE. The CDR3 spans 14 residues.

The V call is TRBV7-9, the J call TRBJ2-7; tentatively, D is TRBD1 (6 bases). The germline gives CDR1 SEHNR, CDR2 FQNEAQ (reference sequence). This CDR3 contains 14 residues. Trimming took off 5 bases at V and 1 base at J, with 12 bases between the two ends. In nucleotides, the CDR3 is TGTGCCAGCAGCACAACAGGGAGATCCTACGAGCAGTACTTC. Its translation: CASSTTGRSYEQYF.

In its sample, this clone was seen once. This rearrangement joins TRBV11-2 to TRBJ1-6; weak D call: TRBD1 (6 bases). Trimming took off 0 bases at V and 10 bases at J, with 13 bases between the two ends. From germline, CDR1 is SGHAT and CDR2 FQNNGV. The CDR3 contains 15 residues. CDR3 protein: CASSLEGGAQSPLHF. CDR3 sequence (DNA): TGTGCCAGCAGCTTAGAAGGGGGGGCGCAGTCACCCCTCCACTTT.

This chain links TRBV2 with TRBJ2-6; the match to TRBD1 covers 7 bases. The CDR3 extends over 16 amino acids. V shed 5 bases, J shed 1 base, and the junction held 5 bases outside the gene matches. Germline loops: CDR1 SNHLY, CDR2 FYNNEI. The CDR3 sequence: CASSPGQQSGANVLTF. CDR3 DNA sequence: TGTGCCAGCAGTCCGGGACAGCAGTCTGGGGCCAACGTCCTGACTTTC. The entire variable domain, with the rest obtained from reference TRBV2 and TRBJ2-6, is as follows: EPEVTQTPSHQVTQMGQEVILRCVPISNHLYFYWYRQILGQKVEFLVSFYNNEISEKSEIFDDQFSVERPDGSNFTLKIRSTKLEDSAMYFCASSPGQQSGANVLTFGAGSRLTVL.

Written as DNA, the CDR3 is TGCGCCAGCTCCTCGGTTGGCTACACCTTC. This gives the protein CASSSVGYTF. J is TRBJ1-2 and V is TRBV23-1; D unresolved. TRBV23-1 is sorted into the ORF group, with uncertain function. V was pared by 8 bases and J by 7 bases, with 8 bases between. The CDR3 covers 10 residues.

Concerning this clone: Germline is not matched at one junction end, which may reflect a read error. V gene TRBV5-1 combines with J gene TRBJ2-7; D remains unclear. The CDR3 sequence is 15 residues long. Germline V lookup: CDR1 SGHRS, CDR2 YFSETQ. CDR3 nucleotides: TGTGCCAGCAGCTTGGTGGGGTCCAGATCCTACGAGCAGTACTTC. Protein product: CASSLVGSRSYEQYF.

This chain connects TRBV4-1 to TRBJ1-2; D not resolved. The germline V gene encodes CDR1 MGHRA and CDR2 YSYEKL. The CDR3 is 14 amino acids. V gave up 0 bases and J gave up 6 bases, with 11 bases separating them. This chain's CDR3 is CASSQEEDQHGYTF. Here the CDR3 DNA reads TGCGCCAGCAGCCAAGAAGAGGATCAGCATGGCTACACCTTC.

V gene TRBV15 combines with J gene TRBJ2-1; 8 bases align to TRBD1. V was clipped by 5 bases and J by 6 bases; unmatched bases: 9. There are 15 residues in the CDR3. Germline V gives CDR1 LNHNV, CDR2 YYDKDF (reference sequence). CDR3 region: CATSGGDRLINEQFF. As DNA, the CDR3 is TGTGCCACCAGCGGAGGGGACAGGCTGATCAATGAGCAGTTCTTC.

This clone was seen a single time. For the CDR3, the DNA is TGTGCCAGCACCGAATCTCCGGCCAACAATGAGCAGTTCTTC. This gives the protein CASTESPANNEQFF. The chain links TRBV9 to TRBJ2-1; D call uncertain. Trimming took 6 bases from V and 5 from J, leaving 15 bases between them. CDR3 length equals 14 residues. Germline V gene sequence: CDR1 SGDLS, CDR2 YYNGEE.

The chain employs TRBV27 and TRBJ2-1, with TRBD2 identical over 8 bases. The CDR3 totals 14 residues. J lost 6 bases, V lost 2 bases, and 3 bases had no gene match. Germline V gene sequence: CDR1 MNHEY, CDR2 SMNVEV (reference sequence). CDR3 nucleotide sequence: TGTGCCAGCAGTTTAATGGGGACTAGCAATGAGCAGTTCTTC. Its protein is CASSLMGTSNEQFF.

In its sample, this clone was seen a few times. The V gene is TRBV7-9, the J gene TRBJ1-6; D gene unclear. The germline gives CDR1 SEHNR, CDR2 FQNEAQ (reference sequence). There are 11 residues in the CDR3. Trimming stripped 4 bases from V and 7 bases from J, with 2 bases between. The CDR3 coding sequence is TGTGCCAGCAGCTCAAATTCACCCCTCCACTTT. This gives the protein CASSSNSPLHF.

The chain joins TRBV18 to TRBJ2-2; the D is unclear. The V gene's germline CDR1 is KGHSH and CDR2 LQKENI. The CDR3 has 13 residues. V was trimmed by 1 base and J by 4 bases, leaving 4 bases between them. CDR3 sequence reads: CASSPQRTGELFF. In nucleotides, the CDR3 is TGTGCCAGCTCACCACAGCGCACCGGGGAGCTGTTTTTT.